This is a list of T cell receptor beta chains from one sample in a study of T cells in Graves' hyperthyroidism and ophthalmopathy. TCRdb recomputed calls from the multiplex PCR reads with MiXCR, one row per CDR3 protein. Of around 350,000 distinct CDR3 sequences in the sample, approximately 25% are singletons; the top ten hold roughly 70%. Source material: blood. Every receptor here comes from a man aged 45 to 65 with Graves' hyperthyroidism. Each CDR3 is given with its conserved first and last residue. Each record gives: V gene, J gene, clone size, D gene, CDR3 protein, CDR3 DNA. The D gene is left open where the match is weak. The size field is filled for only some rows; it gives once, few, many or a size class.

TRBV28	TRBJ1-2	many	TRBD1	CASTLGGQNYGYTF	TGTGCCAGCACCCTAGGGGGACAGAACTATGGCTACACCTTC
TRBV12-3/TRBV12-4	TRBJ2-1	many	TRBD2	CASSGLRTSGRAGNEQFF	TGTGCCAGCTCAGGGTTACGGACTAGCGGGAGGGCGGGAAATGAGCAGTTCTTC
TRBV18	TRBJ2-1	NA	TRBD2	CASSFRLAGDGYNEQFF	TGTGCCAGCTCGTTTCGACTAGCGGGAGACGGTTACAATGAGCAGTTCTTC
TRBV20-1	TRBJ2-5	few	TRBD1	CSASDRGTAETQYF	TGCAGTGCTAGCGACAGGGGGACGGCGGAGACCCAGTACTTC
TRBV28	TRBJ2-1	many	NA	CASSRASSYNEQFF	TGTGCCAGCAGTCGAGCGAGCTCCTACAATGAGCAGTTCTTC
TRBV20-1	TRBJ2-7	NA	TRBD2	CSALAGGARSGEQYF	TGCAGTGCCCTGGCGGGGGGCGCCCGTTCTGGCGAGCAGTACTTC
TRBV6-1	TRBJ2-1	NA	NA	CASIRDFYNEQFF	TGTGCCAGCATACGGGACTTTTACAATGAGCAGTTCTTC
TRBV6-4	TRBJ1-1	few	NA	CASSEAGFGTEAFF	TGTGCCAGCAGTGAGGCTGGATTTGGGACTGAAGCTTTCTTT
TRBV7-6	TRBJ2-7	few	TRBD2	CASSLVPSGAYEQYF	TGTGCCAGCAGCTTAGTTCCTAGCGGGGCCTACGAGCAGTACTTC
TRBV5-1	TRBJ2-5	once	TRBD2	CASDPGLAVQETQYF	TGCGCCAGCGACCCGGGACTAGCGGTACAAGAGACCCAGTACTTC
TRBV5-1	TRBJ1-6	NA	NA	CASSFQITPNSPLHF	TGCGCCAGCAGCTTCCAAATAACCCCGAATTCACCCCTCCACTTT
TRBV9	TRBJ2-2	few	NA	CASSVLHVGQANTGELFF	TGTGCCAGCAGCGTCCTCCACGTAGGGCAGGCGAACACCGGGGAGCTGTTTTTT
TRBV3-1	TRBJ2-1	NA	NA	CASSRNAQASYNEQFF	TGTGCCAGCAGCCGAAACGCACAAGCCTCCTACAATGAGCAGTTCTTC
TRBV30	TRBJ1-1	few	NA	CAWSRYPRDTLKAFF	TGTGCCTGGAGTAGGTACCCCCGGGACACCTTAAAAGCTTTCTTT
TRBV12-3/TRBV12-4	TRBJ2-1	few	NA	CASSMGVQQFF	TGTGCCAGCAGTATGGGGGTACAGCAGTTCTTC
TRBV12-3/TRBV12-4	TRBJ2-1	many	TRBD1	CASSSDRVPYNEQFF	TGTGCCAGCAGTTCCGACAGGGTACCTTACAATGAGCAGTTCTTC
TRBV7-9	TRBJ2-1	few	TRBD2	CASSLRGTSGRQSSYNEQFF	TGTGCCAGCAGCTTACGAGGGACTAGCGGCCGCCAAAGCTCCTACAATGAGCAGTTCTTC
TRBV2	TRBJ2-7	many	TRBD2	CASSVRTSGGEQYF	TGTGCCAGCAGTGTGCGGACTAGCGGCGGCGAGCAGTACTTC
TRBV20-1	TRBJ1-4	NA	NA	CSARVEGHEKLFF	TGCAGTGCTAGGGTGGAGGGGCATGAAAAACTGTTTTTT
TRBV27	TRBJ1-1	many	NA	CASKGPERNTEAFF	TGTGCCAGCAAAGGACCGGAGAGGAACACTGAAGCTTTCTTT
TRBV20-1	TRBJ2-7	NA	TRBD2	CSAILADGSYEQYF	TGCAGTGCTATACTAGCGGATGGCTCCTACGAGCAGTACTTC
TRBV28	TRBJ2-7	once	NA	CASSSPVYEQYF	TGTGCCAGCAGTTCCCCAGTCTACGAGCAGTACTTC
TRBV20-1	TRBJ2-7	NA	NA	CSARVGASTYEQYF	TGCAGTGCTAGAGTAGGCGCCAGTACCTACGAGCAGTACTTC
TRBV5-5	TRBJ1-5	NA	NA	CASSLEGRAGHQPQHF	TGTGCCAGCAGCTTGGAGGGCAGGGCAGGACATCAGCCCCAGCATTTT
TRBV19	TRBJ1-5	few	NA	CASSRAGNSNQPQHF	TGTGCCAGTAGTCGGGCGGGTAATAGCAATCAGCCCCAGCATTTT
TRBV3-1	TRBJ2-3	many	NA	CASSLEMGDTQYF	TGTGCCAGCAGCCTCGAAATGGGGGATACGCAGTATTTT
TRBV29-1	TRBJ2-3	NA	TRBD2	CSVDPLAGGTGRDTQYF	TGCAGCGTTGATCCCCTAGCGGGAGGGACCGGTAGGGATACGCAGTATTTT
TRBV6-1	TRBJ1-2	few	TRBD1	CASSVTGTGANYGYTF	TGTGCCAGCAGTGTAACCGGGACAGGGGCCAACTATGGCTACACCTTC
TRBV7-9	TRBJ1-2	NA	NA	CASSPPEPIGGYGYTF	TGTGCCAGCAGCCCCCCCGAACCTATTGGAGGCTATGGCTACACCTTC
TRBV7-9	TRBJ2-1	many	TRBD2	CASSSELAGAYNEQFF	TGTGCCAGCAGCTCCGAACTAGCGGGAGCCTACAATGAGCAGTTCTTC
TRBV5-4	TRBJ2-7	few	NA	CASSLDGRRGQYF	TGTGCCAGCAGCTTGGACGGGAGAAGGGGGCAGTACTTC
TRBV12-3/TRBV12-4	TRBJ1-1	NA	NA	CASSSSMGRNTEAFF	TGTGCCAGCAGTTCCTCTATGGGTAGGAACACTGAAGCTTTCTTT
TRBV12-3/TRBV12-4	TRBJ1-5	NA	NA	CASSFGGAHRPQHF	TGTGCCAGCAGTTTTGGAGGGGCTCATCGGCCCCAGCATTTT
TRBV20-1	TRBJ2-3	NA	TRBD2	CSVQPTSGTADTQYF	TGCAGTGTCCAGCCCACTAGCGGGACGGCAGATACGCAGTATTTT
TRBV5-5	TRBJ2-1	many	NA	CASSLEDNEQFF	TGTGCCAGCAGCTTGGAGGACAATGAGCAGTTCTTC
TRBV20-1	TRBJ2-3	few	NA	CSARGPPRGPDTQYF	TGCAGTGCTAGGGGTCCACCGAGGGGCCCAGATACGCAGTATTTT
TRBV7-9	TRBJ2-7	few	TRBD1	CASSSGQLTGEQYF	TGTGCCAGCAGCTCGGGACAGCTAACGGGGGAGCAGTACTTC
TRBV2	TRBJ2-7	many	NA	CASSEARVSWYEQYF	TGTGCCAGCAGTGAAGCCCGGGTGAGTTGGTACGAGCAGTACTTC
TRBV5-5	TRBJ1-1	few	NA	CASSLDGFVTEAFF	TGTGCCAGCAGCTTGGATGGGTTTGTCACTGAAGCTTTCTTT
TRBV10-2	TRBJ2-4	few	NA	CASSDYRTDGLLNIQYF	TGCGCCAGCAGTGACTATCGGACAGACGGACTTTTAAACATTCAGTACTTC
TRBV12-3/TRBV12-4	TRBJ1-5	NA	TRBD1	CASSKTGDPYQPQHF	TGTGCCAGCAGCAAAACAGGGGATCCGTATCAGCCCCAGCATTTT
TRBV7-6	TRBJ2-7	many	TRBD1	CASSFGTGESYEQYF	TGTGCCAGCAGCTTTGGGACAGGGGAGTCCTACGAGCAGTACTTC
TRBV27	TRBJ2-3	many	NA	CASSPSWDTQYF	TGTGCCAGCAGCCCCTCGTGGGATACGCAGTATTTT
TRBV15	TRBJ2-3	NA	TRBD2	CATSSKPSGSTDTQYF	TGTGCCACCAGCTCGAAACCTAGCGGGAGCACAGATACGCAGTATTTT
TRBV6-2/TRBV6-3	TRBJ2-3	NA	TRBD2	CASSGILAGVTDTQYF	TGTGCCAGCAGTGGGATTCTAGCGGGAGTTACAGATACGCAGTATTTT
TRBV10-1	TRBJ2-2	NA	TRBD1	CASSTKDRVNGELFF	TGCGCCAGCAGTACTAAGGACAGGGTAAACGGGGAGCTGTTTTTT
TRBV28	TRBJ2-5	once	TRBD2	CASLGGVIQYF	TGTGCCAGCCTTGGGGGGGTTATCCAGTACTTC
TRBV20-1	TRBJ2-1	few	TRBD2	CSALPLLAGAYNEQFF	TGCAGTGCTCTACCTCTGCTAGCGGGAGCCTACAATGAGCAGTTCTTC
TRBV5-1	TRBJ2-5	NA	NA	CASSLSGTGETQYF	TGCGCCAGCAGCTTGTCTGGGACGGGCGAGACCCAGTACTTC
TRBV12-3/TRBV12-4	TRBJ2-7	few	NA	CASSFVPLARGLGQAVSYEQYF	TGTGCCAGCAGTTTCGTCCCCTTGGCGCGGGGTCTCGGACAGGCGGTTTCATACGAGCAGTACTTC
TRBV20-1	TRBJ2-3	few	TRBD1	CSASGQGTIDTQYF	TGCAGTGCATCGGGACAGGGTACAATAGATACGCAGTATTTT
TRBV27	TRBJ1-1	NA	TRBD1	CASREWRTGGENTEAFF	TGTGCCAGCAGAGAATGGCGGACAGGCGGGGAGAACACTGAAGCTTTCTTT
TRBV11-3	TRBJ2-5	few	NA	CASSLAFQRETQYF	TGTGCCAGCAGCTTAGCTTTTCAGCGGGAGACCCAGTACTTC
TRBV30	TRBJ2-1	NA	TRBD2	CAWNSGLADYNGQFF	TGTGCCTGGAACTCGGGACTAGCGGACTACAATGGGCAGTTCTTC
TRBV5-5	TRBJ1-1	NA	NA	CASSLDSLNTEAFF	TGTGCCAGCAGCTTGGACAGTTTGAACACTGAAGCTTTCTTT
TRBV27	TRBJ2-2	few	NA	CASSFLRTTTGELFF	TGTGCCAGCAGTTTTTTACGGACAACCACCGGGGAGCTGTTTTTT
TRBV20-1	TRBJ2-1	NA	TRBD2	CSARGKRERNNEQFF	TGCAGTGCTAGAGGGAAGCGGGAGCGGAACAATGAGCAGTTCTTC